This TCR beta chain was captured by sequencing in a study of graft-versus-host responses after intestinal transplantation. Study in general: Tacrolimus plus steroids were given to all recipients for two to three years, preceded by anti-thymocyte globulin induction.

Libraries were prepared by immunoSEQ multiplex PCR; TCRdb keeps only in-frame clonotypes and omits some of them. In the table there are about 39,000 clones, about 90% of which are singletons. This clone was observed once. Its target is unknown. Study-wide findings and caveats: There were GvH clones found in recipient marrow, and some of them appeared first in ileum or blood. Circulating GvH clone levels at their peak were associated with HvG declines (early post-transplant). When patients had graft-donor T cell macrochimerism, their allografts held high graft-versus-host to host-versus-graft clonal ratios.

Sequences were derived from PBMCs, sampled roughly 270 days after transplant. The TCR was taken from a human patient who received an intestinal transplant, so some T cells may come from the graft donor.

The CDR3: CASSFGGSLSTDTQYF. The CDR3 DNA sequence: TGCGCCAGCAGCTTCGGAGGGTCCTTGAGCACAGATACGCAGTATTTT. The chain uses TRBV5-1 and TRBJ2-3; D is possibly TRBD2 (6 bases). The CDR3 is 16 amino acids. CDR1 is SGHRS and CDR2 is YFSETQ in the germline V gene. V was clipped by 2 bases and J by 0 bases, with 13 bases between them.